The 9 T cell receptor beta chains below all came from one sample that was sequenced in a study of blood T cell repertoires in COVID-19. Produced via immunoSEQ multiplex PCR; TCRdb's table is partial and in-frame only. The table has 210,000 or so clones, around four fifths seen once; the top ten hold about 5.1%. Sequencing used peripheral blood. These receptors were taken from a woman in her seventies with active or convalescent COVID-19.

The gene calls are TRBV3-1 (or the pseudogene TRBV3-2) and TRBJ2-4; 13 bases are a match to TRBD2. There are 16 residues in the CDR3. From germline, CDR1 is LGHDT and CDR2 YNNKEL (reference sequence). Trimming took 2 bases from V and 8 from J; bases not matched to a gene: 6. CDR3 protein: CASSQKTSGRLHIQYF. The CDR3 bases are TGTGCCAGCAGCCAAAAGACTAGCGGGAGGTTGCACATTCAGTACTTC.

The genes are TRBV27 and TRBJ1-5; unclear D gene. Germline CDR1 reads MNHEY; CDR2 reads SMNVEV (reference sequence). The CDR3 has 15 residues. V lost 8 bases and J 3 bases, leaving 17 bases between the germline ends. In DNA, the CDR3 is TGTGCCAGCCATCGGGGTGCAGGCTCCAATCAGCCCCAGCATTTT. This translates into CASHRGAGSNQPQHF.

This chain links TRBV19 with TRBJ2-1; 10 bases align to TRBD2. Trimming took 4 bases from V and 8 from J; bases not matched to a gene: 8. The CDR3 runs 15 residues. The V gene's germline CDR1 is LNHDA and CDR2 SQIVND (reference sequence). This CDR3 is CASSRPVGTSDEQFF. Here the CDR3 DNA reads TGTGCCAGTAGTAGGCCTGTCGGGACTAGCGATGAGCAGTTCTTC.

The table lists this clone with a count of one. DNA of the CDR3: TGTGCCAGCGGCGGGCGGGAGACCCAGTACTTC. Protein: CASGGRETQYF. The V call is TRBV6-6, the J call TRBJ2-5, with D possibly being TRBD2 (5 bases). The CDR3 has 11 residues. The germline gives CDR1 MNHNY, CDR2 SVGAGI (reference sequence). V was shortened by 8 bases and J by 5 bases, with 9 bases between the two germline ends.

V is TRBV6-5 and J is TRBJ2-7, with 10 bases lining up with TRBD1. After removal of 6 bases from V and 2 bases from J, the junction contained 4 bases not matched to a gene. Germline CDR1 MNHEY, CDR2 SVGAGI. The CDR3 has 14 amino acids. Here the CDR3 reads CASSRGTGAYEQYF. In DNA form, the CDR3 reads TGTGCCAGCAGCCGCGGGACAGGGGCCTACGAGCAGTACTTC.

V usage is TRBV6-2 or TRBV6-3 and J usage is TRBJ2-7; weak D call: TRBD2 (5 bases). Germline CDR1 reads MNHEY; CDR2 reads SVGEGT. The CDR3 runs 14 residues. V dropped 4 bases and J dropped 0 bases, with 10 bases sitting between them. CDR3: CASSSPGSSYEQYF. Written as DNA, the CDR3 is TGTGCCAGCAGTTCCCCGGGGAGCTCCTACGAGCAGTACTTC.

The chain is built from TRBV24-1 and TRBJ1-2, with 9 nucleotides matching TRBD1. The V and J ends lost 3 bases and 4 bases, in that order; junction bases with no gene match: 5. The CDR3 has 15 residues. Germline CDR1 and CDR2: KGHDR and SFDVKD. CDR3 residues: CATSDPGQGGYGYTF. CDR3 sequence (DNA): TGTGCCACCAGTGATCCGGGACAGGGAGGCTATGGCTACACCTTC.

This chain uses TRBV18 with TRBJ1-2, with D possibly matching TRBD1 (6 bases). Trimming stripped 3 bases from V and 6 bases from J, with 8 bases between. This CDR3 spans 12 amino acids. Germline lookup yields CDR1 KGHSH and CDR2 LQKENI. The CDR3 here is CASSPAGDGYTF. The DNA of the CDR3 is TGTGCCAGCTCACCGGCAGGGGATGGCTACACCTTC.

The sample holds a few counts of this clone. This chain joins TRBV30 and TRBJ2-7; TRBD2 aligns across 8 bases. Germline V gene sequence: CDR1 GTSNPN, CDR2 SVGIG (reference sequence). The V and J ends lost 2 bases and 5 bases, in that order; junction bases with no gene match: 5. This CDR3 comprises 13 residues. CDR3 sequence reads: CAWSPGLANEQYF. The CDR3 DNA reads TGTGCCTGGAGTCCTGGACTAGCAAACGAGCAGTACTTC.